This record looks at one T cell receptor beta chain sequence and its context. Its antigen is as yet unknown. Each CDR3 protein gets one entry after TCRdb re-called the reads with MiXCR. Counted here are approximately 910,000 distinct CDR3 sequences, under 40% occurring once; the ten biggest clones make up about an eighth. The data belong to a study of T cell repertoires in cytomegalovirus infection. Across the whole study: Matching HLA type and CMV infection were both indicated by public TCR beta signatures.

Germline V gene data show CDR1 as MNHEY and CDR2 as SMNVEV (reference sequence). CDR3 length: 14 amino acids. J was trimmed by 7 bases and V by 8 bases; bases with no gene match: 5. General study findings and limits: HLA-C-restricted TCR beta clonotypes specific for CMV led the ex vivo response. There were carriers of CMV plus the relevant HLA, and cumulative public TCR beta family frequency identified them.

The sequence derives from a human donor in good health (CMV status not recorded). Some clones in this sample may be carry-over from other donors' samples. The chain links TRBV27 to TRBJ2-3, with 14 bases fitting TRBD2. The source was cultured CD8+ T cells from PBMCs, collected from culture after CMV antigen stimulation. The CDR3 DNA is TGTGCCAGCTGGACTAGCGGGGGGCCGCATACGCAGTATTTT. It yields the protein CASWTSGGPHTQYF.